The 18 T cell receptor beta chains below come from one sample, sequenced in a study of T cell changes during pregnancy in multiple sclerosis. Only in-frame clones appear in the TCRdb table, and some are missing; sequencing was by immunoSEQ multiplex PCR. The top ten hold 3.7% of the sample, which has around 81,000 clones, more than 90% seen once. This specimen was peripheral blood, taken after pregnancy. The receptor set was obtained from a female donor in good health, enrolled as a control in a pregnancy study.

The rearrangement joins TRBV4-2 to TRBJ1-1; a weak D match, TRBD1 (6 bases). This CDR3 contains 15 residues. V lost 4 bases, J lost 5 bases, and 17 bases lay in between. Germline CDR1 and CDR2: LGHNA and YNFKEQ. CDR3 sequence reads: CASSPGGGAKTEAFF. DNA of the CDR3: TGTGCCAGCAGCCCAGGCGGGGGGGCAAAAACTGAAGCTTTCTTT.

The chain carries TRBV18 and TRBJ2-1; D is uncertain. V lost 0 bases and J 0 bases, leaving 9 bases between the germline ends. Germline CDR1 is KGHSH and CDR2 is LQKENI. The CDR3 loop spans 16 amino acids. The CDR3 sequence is CASSPPERGSYNEQFF. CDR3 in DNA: TGTGCCAGCTCACCACCCGAGAGAGGCTCCTACAATGAGCAGTTCTTC.

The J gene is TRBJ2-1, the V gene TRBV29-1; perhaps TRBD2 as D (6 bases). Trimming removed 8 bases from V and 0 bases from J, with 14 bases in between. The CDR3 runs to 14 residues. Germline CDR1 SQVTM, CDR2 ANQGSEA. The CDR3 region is CSSPSGSSYNEQFF. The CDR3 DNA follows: TGCAGCTCGCCGTCCGGGAGCTCCTACAATGAGCAGTTCTTC.

For the CDR3, the DNA is TGTGCCAGCAGCCAAATGACTAGCGGGGGGGCCAGAGATACGCAGTATTTT. Protein product: CASSQMTSGGARDTQYF. V gene TRBV11-3 combines with J gene TRBJ2-3, with TRBD2 matching over 14 bases. The CDR3 has 17 residues. Germline CDR1 is SGHNT and CDR2 is YENEEA. Germline trimming cut 5 bases from V and 5 bases from J; bases unmatched to any gene: 9.

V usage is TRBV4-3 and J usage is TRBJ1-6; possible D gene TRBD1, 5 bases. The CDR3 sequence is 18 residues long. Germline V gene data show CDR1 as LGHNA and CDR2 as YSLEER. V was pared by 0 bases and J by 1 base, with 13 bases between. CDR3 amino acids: CASSQDIQGSSYNSPLHF. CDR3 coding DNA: TGCGCCAGCAGCCAAGATATCCAGGGAAGTTCCTATAATTCACCCCTCCACTTT.

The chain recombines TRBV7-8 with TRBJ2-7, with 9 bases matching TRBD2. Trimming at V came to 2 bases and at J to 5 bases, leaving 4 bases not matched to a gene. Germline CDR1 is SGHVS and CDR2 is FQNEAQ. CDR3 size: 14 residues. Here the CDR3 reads CASSLMRGGNEQYF. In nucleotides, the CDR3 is TGTGCCAGCAGCTTAATGCGGGGGGGGAACGAGCAGTACTTC.

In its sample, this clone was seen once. The CDR3 DNA follows: TGCGCCAGCAGCCAAGATGCAGAAGAGACCCAGTACTTC. This translates into CASSQDAEETQYF. The chain carries TRBV4-1 and TRBJ2-5; no definite D call. CDR1 MGHRA and CDR2 YSYEKL come from the germline V gene. This CDR3 contains 13 residues. Between the trimmed V and J ends, which lost 0 bases and 3 bases, there was a span of 5 bases.

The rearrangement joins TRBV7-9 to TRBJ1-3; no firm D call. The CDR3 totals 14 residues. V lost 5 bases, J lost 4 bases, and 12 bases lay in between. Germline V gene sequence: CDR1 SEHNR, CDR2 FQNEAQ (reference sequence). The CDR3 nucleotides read TGTGCCAGCAGCCTAACAGTTGGCGGAAACACCATATATTTT. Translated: CASSLTVGGNTIYF.

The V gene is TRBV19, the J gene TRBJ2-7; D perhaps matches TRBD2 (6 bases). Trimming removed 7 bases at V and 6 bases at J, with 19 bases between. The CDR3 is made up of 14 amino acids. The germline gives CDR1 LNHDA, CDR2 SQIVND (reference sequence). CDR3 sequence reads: CASKEGGFRGEQYF. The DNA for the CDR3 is TGTGCCAGTAAGGAGGGCGGATTCCGCGGCGAGCAGTACTTC.

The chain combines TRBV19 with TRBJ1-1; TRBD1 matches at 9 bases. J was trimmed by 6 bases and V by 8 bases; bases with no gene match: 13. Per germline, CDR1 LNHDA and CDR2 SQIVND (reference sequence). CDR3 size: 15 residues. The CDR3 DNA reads TGTGCCAGTGCGGGGACAGGGCGGTTTAGGGCTGAAGCTTTCTTT. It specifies CASAGTGRFRAEAFF.

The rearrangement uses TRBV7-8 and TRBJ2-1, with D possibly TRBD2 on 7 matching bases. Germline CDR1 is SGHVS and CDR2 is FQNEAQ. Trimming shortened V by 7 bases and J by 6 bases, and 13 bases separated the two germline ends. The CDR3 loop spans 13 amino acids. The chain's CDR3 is CASNNREGNEQFF. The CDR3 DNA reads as TGTGCCAGCAACAACAGGGAGGGCAATGAGCAGTTCTTC.

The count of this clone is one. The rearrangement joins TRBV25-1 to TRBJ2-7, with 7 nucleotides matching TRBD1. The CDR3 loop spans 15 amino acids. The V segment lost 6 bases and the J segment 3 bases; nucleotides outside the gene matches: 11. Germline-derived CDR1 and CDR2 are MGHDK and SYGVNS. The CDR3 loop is CASSKPGQPFYEQYF. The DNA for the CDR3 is TGTGCCAGCAGCAAGCCGGGACAGCCTTTCTACGAGCAGTACTTC.

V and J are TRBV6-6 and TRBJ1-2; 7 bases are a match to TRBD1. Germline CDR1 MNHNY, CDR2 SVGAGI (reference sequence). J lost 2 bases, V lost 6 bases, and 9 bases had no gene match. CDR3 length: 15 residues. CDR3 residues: CASRGQFTLNYGYTF. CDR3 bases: TGTGCCAGCAGGGGACAGTTTACTCTCAACTATGGCTACACCTTC.

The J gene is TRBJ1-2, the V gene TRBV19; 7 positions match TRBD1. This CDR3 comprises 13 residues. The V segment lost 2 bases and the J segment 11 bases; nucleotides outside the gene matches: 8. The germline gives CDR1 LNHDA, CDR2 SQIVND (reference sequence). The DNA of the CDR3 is TGTGCCAGTAGTATATCTCCTACCAGGGGGTACACCTTC. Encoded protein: CASSISPTRGYTF.

As DNA, the CDR3 is TGCGCCAGCAGCCGACCGGACAGGGGGCAAGAGACCCAGTACTTC. As protein: CASSRPDRGQETQYF. The chain recombines TRBV4-1 with TRBJ2-5; 10 bases match TRBD1. V lost 4 bases, J lost 2 bases, and 4 bases stayed unmatched. From germline, CDR1 is MGHRA and CDR2 YSYEKL. This CDR3 is built from 15 residues.

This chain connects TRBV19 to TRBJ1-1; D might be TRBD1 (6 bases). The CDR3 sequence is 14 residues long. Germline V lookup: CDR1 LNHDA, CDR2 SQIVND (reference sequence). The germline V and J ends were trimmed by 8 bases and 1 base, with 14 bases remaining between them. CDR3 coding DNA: TGTGCCAGTCGGACAGATCCGGGGAACACTGAAGCTTTCTTT. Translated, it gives CASRTDPGNTEAFF.

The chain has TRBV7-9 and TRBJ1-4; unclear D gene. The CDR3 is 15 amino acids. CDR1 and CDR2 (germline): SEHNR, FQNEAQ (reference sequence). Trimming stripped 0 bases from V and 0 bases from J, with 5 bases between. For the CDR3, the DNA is TGTGCCAGCAGCTTAGCGAGGGCAACTAATGAAAAACTGTTTTTT. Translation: CASSLARATNEKLFF.

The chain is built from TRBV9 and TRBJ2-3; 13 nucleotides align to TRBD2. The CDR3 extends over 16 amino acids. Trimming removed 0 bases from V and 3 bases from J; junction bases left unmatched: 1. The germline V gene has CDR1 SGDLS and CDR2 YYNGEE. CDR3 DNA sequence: TGTGCCAGCAGCGTAGGGACTAGCGGGAGTACAGATACGCAGTATTTT. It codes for CASSVGTSGSTDTQYF.